The sequence of this T cell receptor (beta chain) was determined in a study of shared clonotypes between healthy human individuals. This clone occurred once. No antigen is known for it. Whole-study results and caveats: Clonotypes which were not shared had lower generation probabilities than clonotypes that all four donors shared. The rarefaction results pointed to incomplete sorted-subset sequencing despite large depth. Having only a few donors restricted how much genetic and exposure-history diversity was captured.

Clones were read by immunoSEQ multiplex PCR, and TCRdb kept only the in-frame ones, dropping some. The sample lists about 1.5 million clones, around 95% seen once, with 1.2% in the top ten. CDR3 size: 16 residues. CDR1 and CDR2 (germline): LNHDA, SQIVND (reference sequence). V was trimmed by 6 bases and J by 0 bases, leaving 17 bases between them. The chain couples TRBV19 to TRBJ2-5, with D possibly TRBD2 on 6 matching bases. Sequenced: naive CD4+ T cells sorted from blood. The subset is: CD45RA+ positively selected. The origin of this receptor is a man between 25 and 39 years old in good health. CDR3 residues: CASSPNPGTYQETQYF. The CDR3 region has the DNA TGTGCCAGTAGCCCCAACCCCGGGACTTACCAAGAGACCCAGTACTTC.